The 25 T cell receptor beta chains presented below share a single source sample, sequenced in a study of T cell changes during pregnancy in multiple sclerosis. Clones were sequenced by immunoSEQ multiplex PCR, and TCRdb holds only the in-frame ones, with some missing. The sample holds some 40,000 clones, nearly 90% seen once. The sequencing used CD4+ T cells from peripheral blood mononuclear cells, collected in the second trimester of pregnancy. All receptors come from a female donor with multiple sclerosis, enrolled in a pregnancy study.

V usage is TRBV2 and J usage is TRBJ2-7; 10 bases line up with TRBD2. The junction had 3 bases not matched to a gene; V was cut back by 7 bases and J by 0 bases. There are 14 residues in the CDR3. Germline assignment: CDR1 SNHLY and CDR2 FYNNEI. The CDR3 DNA is TGTGCCAGCATCCTAGCGGGAGCCTCCTACGAGCAGTACTTC. It translates to CASILAGASYEQYF.

This chain joins TRBV28 and TRBJ1-3, with 7 bases fitting TRBD1. The CDR3 sequence is 15 residues long. Germline V gene lookup returns CDR1 MDHEN and CDR2 SYDVKM. V lost 3 bases and J lost 5; bases outside the gene matches: 7. CDR3 DNA: TGTGCCAGCAGTTTCTTCGAGACAGGGCGAAACACCATATATTTT. As protein: CASSFFETGRNTIYF.

The rearrangement links TRBV27 to TRBJ1-2, with D unclear. Germline V CDR1 and CDR2: MNHEY, SMNVEV (reference sequence). Trimming left V 6 bases short and J 8 bases short, with 16 bases between. The CDR3 length is 13 residues. CDR3 in DNA: TGTGCCAGCAGCCCCAGCCCCCTGAGGGGCTACACCTTC. Its protein is CASSPSPLRGYTF.

This sequence joins TRBV13 and TRBJ1-3; 7 nucleotides align to TRBD1. The junction had 6 bases not matched to a gene; V was cut back by 0 bases and J by 1 base. The CDR3 has 17 amino acids. CDR1 and CDR2 (germline): PRHDT, FYEKMQ (reference sequence). The CDR3 sequence is CASSLGIGTASGNTIYF. In nucleotides, the CDR3 is TGTGCCAGCAGCTTAGGTATTGGGACAGCATCTGGAAACACCATATATTTT.

The rearrangement uses TRBV7-3 and TRBJ2-3; D is possibly TRBD2 (6 bases). The V end was cut by 0 bases, the J end by 6 bases, with 10 bases between. This CDR3 comprises 14 residues. Germline V gene data show CDR1 as SGHTA and CDR2 as FQGTGA. The CDR3 is CASSLTASVDTQYF. The CDR3, as DNA: TGTGCCAGCAGCTTAACGGCTAGCGTCGATACGCAGTATTTT.

The J gene is TRBJ2-5, the V gene TRBV10-3; 9 bases are shared with TRBD2. J gave up 4 bases and V 6 bases, and 3 bases lay outside the gene matches. The CDR3 has 13 residues. The V gene's germline CDR1 is ENHRY and CDR2 SYGVKD. The CDR3 DNA reads as TGTGCCATCAGAGGACTAGCGTCAGAGACCCAGTACTTC. It encodes CAIRGLASETQYF.

This rearrangement joins TRBV7-6 to TRBJ2-2; TRBD2 aligns across 9 bases. The CDR3 has 17 amino acids. After removal of 2 bases from V and 6 bases from J, the junction contained 10 bases not matched to a gene. The germline V gene has CDR1 SGHVS and CDR2 FNYEAQ. CDR3 sequence reads: CASSLLASGGRAGELFF. CDR3 nucleotide sequence: TGTGCCAGCAGCTTATTAGCCAGCGGCGGGAGGGCCGGGGAGCTGTTTTTT.

This chain links TRBV7-9 with TRBJ2-1; 9 bases fit TRBD2. This CDR3 spans 15 amino acids. The germline gives CDR1 SEHNR, CDR2 FQNEAQ (reference sequence). V lost 7 bases, J lost 3 bases, and 7 bases stayed unmatched. CDR3 sequence: CASNGGRAVYNEQFF. For the CDR3, the DNA is TGTGCCAGCAACGGCGGGAGGGCCGTCTACAATGAGCAGTTCTTC.

This clone was detected only a few times. V is TRBV6-6 and J is TRBJ1-1; D is undetermined. CDR1 is MNHNY, CDR2 SVGAGI, per germline (reference sequence). Trimming stripped 6 bases from V and 1 base from J, with 12 bases between. This CDR3 has 14 residues. The CDR3 reads CASSWRRRNTEAFF. DNA for the CDR3: TGTGCCAGCAGCTGGCGCCGGAGGAACACTGAAGCTTTCTTT.

This clone was counted only a few times. V and J are TRBV5-1 and TRBJ1-5; D gene unclear. The germline gives CDR1 SGHRS, CDR2 YFSETQ. CDR3 length: 13 residues. V was shortened by 5 bases and J by 3 bases, with 9 bases between the two germline ends. This CDR3 reads CASSIAPNQPQHF. For the CDR3, the DNA is TGCGCCAGCAGTATAGCTCCCAATCAGCCCCAGCATTTT.

The gene calls are TRBV28 and TRBJ2-1; TRBD2 matches at 11 bases. Germline CDR1 reads MDHEN; CDR2 reads SYDVKM. This CDR3 contains 20 residues. After removal of 10 bases from V and 5 bases from J, the junction contained 25 bases not matched to a gene. CDR3 region: CAITDGLIWTSGSPNNEQFF. CDR3 DNA: TGTGCCATCACTGACGGTCTGATCTGGACTAGCGGGTCGCCCAACAATGAGCAGTTCTTC.

The chain recombines TRBV28 with TRBJ2-1; no definite D call. Germline assignment: CDR1 MDHEN and CDR2 SYDVKM. V was cut by 1 base and J by 7 bases, with 14 bases left in between. CDR3 length equals 15 residues. In DNA form, the CDR3 reads TGTGCCAGCAGTTTATCCAGGCTGAGTTGGAATGAGCAGTTCTTC. Translation: CASSLSRLSWNEQFF.

The V call is TRBV7-2, the J call TRBJ2-1; a weak D match, TRBD2 (6 bases). The V gene's germline CDR1 is SGHTA and CDR2 FQGNSA. The V and J ends lost 5 bases and 4 bases respectively, with 15 bases between them. The CDR3 spans 15 residues. CDR3 loop: CASSNIPSGYNEQFF. CDR3 bases: TGTGCCAGCAGCAACATCCCGAGCGGGTACAATGAGCAGTTCTTC.

Details on this clone: Distinct nucleotide sequences in the sample also encode this CDR3. The rearrangement joins TRBV7-6 to TRBJ2-2; a possible D gene is TRBD2 (6 bases). Trimming removed 5 bases at V and 5 bases at J, with 15 bases between. Germline V gives CDR1 SGHVS, CDR2 FNYEAQ. The CDR3 covers 15 residues. CDR3 bases: TGTGCCAGCAGCCTAGTGGTCGGGGGAACCGGGGAGCTGTTTTTT. Translation: CASSLVVGGTGELFF. The variable domain in full, completed from reference TRBV7-6 and TRBJ2-2, reads GAGVSQSPRYKVTKRGQDVALRCDPISGHVSLYWYRQALGQGPEFLTYFNYEAQQDKSGLPNDRFSAERPEGSISTLTIQRTEQRDSAMYRCASSLVVGGTGELFFGEGSRLTVL.

The chain links TRBV14 to TRBJ1-3, with D perhaps TRBD1 (5 bases). The CDR3 contains 16 residues. Trimming left V 0 bases short and J 0 bases short, with 9 bases between. Germline CDR1 reads SGHDN; CDR2 reads FVKESK. The CDR3 loop is CASSQDTGHSGNTIYF. For the CDR3, the DNA is TGTGCCAGCAGCCAAGATACCGGACACTCTGGAAACACCATATATTTT.

This clone was seen a handful of times. The rearrangement uses TRBV13 and TRBJ1-2, with D perhaps TRBD1 (5 bases). Germline values: CDR1 PRHDT, CDR2 FYEKMQ (reference sequence). The germline V and J ends were trimmed by 3 bases and 7 bases, with 12 bases remaining between them. CDR3 size: 13 residues. The CDR3 loop is CASSFNIQGGYTF. The CDR3, as DNA: TGTGCCAGCAGCTTCAACATCCAGGGTGGCTACACCTTC.

This chain joins TRBV13 and TRBJ2-1, with 10 bases identical to TRBD2. CDR1 and CDR2 (germline): PRHDT, FYEKMQ (reference sequence). Trimming removed 0 bases from V and 7 bases from J; junction bases left unmatched: 12. This CDR3 comprises 18 residues. As DNA, the CDR3 is TGTGCCAGCAGCTTAGGGGGGACTAGCGCATTAACCCGGAATGAGCAGTTCTTC. Its translation: CASSLGGTSALTRNEQFF.

The V and J genes are TRBV5-6 and TRBJ2-2; D is undetermined. The CDR3 spans 15 residues. CDR1 and CDR2 (germline): SGHDT, YYEEEE. Trimming left V 0 bases short and J 5 bases short, with 11 bases between. The CDR3 sequence: CASSLGGSATGELFF. Here the CDR3 DNA reads TGTGCCAGCAGCTTGGGAGGATCGGCGACCGGGGAGCTGTTTTTT. The full variable domain, with the rest looked up from reference TRBV5-6 and TRBJ2-2, is DAGVTQSPTHLIKTRGQQVTLRCSPKSGHDTVSWYQQALGQGPQFIFQYYEEEERQRGNFPDRFSGHQFPNYSSELNVNALLLGDSALYLCASSLGGSATGELFFGEGSRLTVL.

This chain connects TRBV27 to TRBJ2-1; tentative D call: TRBD2 (5 bases). This CDR3 contains 16 residues. In germline, CDR1 is MNHEY, CDR2 SMNVEV (reference sequence). With 3 bases removed from V and 4 bases from J, the gap between germline ends came to 16 bases. CDR3 in amino acids: CASSFILRGKYNEQFF. CDR3 DNA sequence: TGTGCCAGCAGTTTCATCCTCCGGGGAAAGTACAATGAGCAGTTCTTC.

The chain uses TRBV7-3 and TRBJ1-3; no clear D. The germline V gene has CDR1 SGHTA and CDR2 FQGTGA. The CDR3 is 16 amino acids. V was trimmed by 1 base and J by 0 bases, leaving 10 bases between them. CDR3 sequence reads: CASSLKQVYSGNTIYF. The CDR3 region has the DNA TGTGCCAGCAGCTTAAAGCAGGTTTACTCTGGAAACACCATATATTTT.

The rearrangement links TRBV5-4 to TRBJ2-7; 7 bases agree with TRBD2. Trimming cost V 1 base and J 4 bases; bases outside gene matches: 5. CDR3 size: 14 residues. Per the germline V gene, CDR1 is SGHNT and CDR2 is YYREEE (reference sequence). CDR3 nucleotides: TGTGCCAGCAGCTTGTCTGGGGAGGGATACGAGCAGTACTTC. Its protein is CASSLSGEGYEQYF. Full variable domain (outside the CDR3, taken from reference TRBV5-4 and TRBJ2-7): ETGVTQSPTHLIKTRGQQVTLRCSSQSGHNTVSWYQQALGQGPQFIFQYYREEENGRGNFPPRFSGLQFPNYSSELNVNALELDDSALYLCASSLSGEGYEQYFGPGTRLTVT.

V is TRBV19 and J is TRBJ2-1; 8 bases map to TRBD2. CDR1 and CDR2 from the germline V gene are LNHDA and SQIVND (reference sequence). This CDR3 comprises 16 residues. V dropped 3 bases and J dropped 5; count of bases not matched to a gene: 9. The CDR3 region is CASSILAGLGNNEQFF. As DNA, the CDR3 is TGTGCCAGTAGTATTCTGGCGGGACTAGGGAACAATGAGCAGTTCTTC.

J is TRBJ2-5 and V is TRBV13; D possibly corresponds to TRBD1 (5 bases). Germline lookup yields CDR1 PRHDT and CDR2 FYEKMQ (reference sequence). V was shortened by 2 bases and J by 5 bases, with 18 bases between the two germline ends. The CDR3 runs 16 residues. The CDR3 is CASSLKQVVVGETQYF. The CDR3 bases are TGTGCCAGCAGCTTAAAACAGGTAGTAGTCGGCGAGACCCAGTACTTC.

This clone was detected once. The chain couples TRBV28 to TRBJ2-7; 10 bases line up with TRBD2. The CDR3 is 15 amino acids. The V gene's germline CDR1 is MDHEN and CDR2 SYDVKM. The trim removed 3 bases at V and 5 bases at J, leaving 7 bases unmatched. CDR3 sequence: CASSLASGRPHEQYF. The CDR3, as DNA: TGTGCCAGCAGTTTGGCTAGCGGGAGACCCCACGAGCAGTACTTC. The entire variable domain, with the rest obtained from reference TRBV28 and TRBJ2-7, is as follows: DVKVTQSSRYLVKRTGEKVFLECVQDMDHENMFWYRQDPGLGLRLIYFSYDVKMKEKGDIPEGYSVSREKKERFSLILESASTNQTSMYLCASSLASGRPHEQYFGPGTRLTVT.

This clone showed up just a few times. The CDR3, as DNA: TGCAGTGCTAGGGGACACCCGAACACTGAAGCTTTCTTT. As protein: CSARGHPNTEAFF. This chain connects TRBV29-1 to TRBJ1-1; the D gene is possibly TRBD1 (6 bases). Germline lookup yields CDR1 SQVTM and CDR2 ANQGSEA. This CDR3 contains 13 residues.